This is a list of T cell receptor beta chains from one sample in a study of beta chain features in type 1 diabetes. Profiling relied on immunoSEQ multiplex PCR, and the TCRdb table lists in-frame clones only, not all of them. The sample lists almost 250,000 clones, approximately 14% occurring once. Material: naive CD4+ T cells from blood. Every receptor here comes from a woman between 40 and 55 years old in good health. CDR3s include the opening cysteine and the closing phenylalanine or tryptophan. The order of the fields is CDR3 length, V gene, J gene, D gene, clone size, CDR3 protein, CDR3 DNA. D genes are given only for firm matches. Clone sizes are given selectively: once, few, many, or a class where the clone is expanded.

length: 14
V: TRBV7-8
J: TRBJ1-2
D: .
size: few
CDR3: CASSLGGADYGYTF
DNA: TGTGCCAGCAGCTTAGGTGGGGCGGACTATGGCTACACCTTC

length: 14
V: TRBV5-6
J: TRBJ1-5
D: TRBD1
size: .
CDR3: CASSLGQANQPQHF
DNA: TGTGCCAGCAGCCTGGGACAGGCCAATCAGCCCCAGCATTTT

length: 15
V: TRBV9
J: TRBJ2-1
D: TRBD2
size: .
CDR3: CASSVVDSGGNEQFF
DNA: TGTGCCAGCAGCGTAGTTGACAGCGGGGGGAATGAGCAGTTCTTC

length: 13
V: TRBV27
J: TRBJ1-5
D: .
size: few
CDR3: CASRDTVHQPQHF
DNA: TGTGCCAGCCGGGACACTGTTCATCAGCCCCAGCATTTT

length: 13
V: TRBV29-1
J: TRBJ1-2
D: .
size: few
CDR3: CSVIRPDSYGYTF
DNA: TGCAGCGTCATCCGGCCCGACAGCTATGGCTACACCTTC

length: 15
V: TRBV29-1
J: TRBJ2-5
D: TRBD2
size: .
CDR3: CSVGGLAGTGETQYF
DNA: TGCAGCGTAGGGGGACTAGCGGGGACCGGGGAGACCCAGTACTTC

length: 13
V: TRBV11-3
J: TRBJ2-7
D: .
size: few
CDR3: CASSRGLLREQYF
DNA: TGTGCCAGCAGCCGTGGGCTTCTCCGGGAGCAGTACTTC

length: 13
V: TRBV5-1
J: TRBJ2-2
D: TRBD1
size: few
CDR3: CAGSGGGTGELFF
DNA: TGCGCCGGATCAGGGGGCGGCACCGGGGAGCTGTTTTTT

length: 11
V: TRBV14
J: TRBJ1-2
D: .
size: few
CDR3: CASSHGQKYTF
DNA: TGTGCCAGCAGCCATGGGCAGAAATACACCTTC

length: 14
V: TRBV5-4
J: TRBJ1-1
D: .
size: .
CDR3: CASRRGGVGTEAFF
DNA: TGTGCCTCACGCCGGGGGGGCGTAGGAACTGAAGCTTTCTTT

length: 14
V: TRBV10-3
J: TRBJ1-1
D: TRBD1
size: .
CDR3: CAVRDRVSDTEAFF
DNA: TGTGCCGTCCGGGACAGGGTGTCGGACACTGAAGCTTTCTTT

length: 11
V: TRBV29-1
J: TRBJ1-1
D: TRBD1
size: many
CDR3: CSVTSTGPAFF
DNA: TGCAGCGTCACTTCGACAGGGCCCGCTTTCTTT

length: 16
V: TRBV7-6
J: TRBJ1-1
D: .
size: .
CDR3: CASSLVMTGMNTEAFF
DNA: TGTGCCAGCAGCTTAGTAATGACGGGGATGAACACTGAAGCTTTCTTT

length: 14
V: TRBV9
J: TRBJ1-5
D: .
size: few
CDR3: CASSDRGGNQPQHF
DNA: TGTGCCAGCAGTGACCGGGGGGGCAATCAGCCCCAGCATTTT

length: 15
V: TRBV7-2
J: TRBJ2-1
D: TRBD1
size: few
CDR3: CASNLDRGLDNEQFF
DNA: TGTGCCAGCAACCTGGACAGGGGGCTGGACAATGAGCAGTTCTTC

length: 14
V: TRBV7-2
J: TRBJ1-2
D: TRBD1
size: .
CDR3: CASSSRTGDYGYTF
DNA: TGTGCCAGCAGCTCGCGGACAGGGGACTATGGCTACACCTTC

length: 16
V: TRBV9
J: TRBJ2-1
D: .
size: few
CDR3: CASSVEVAGPGGEQFF
DNA: TGTGCCAGCAGCGTAGAGGTAGCGGGGCCAGGGGGTGAGCAGTTCTTC

length: 15
V: TRBV7-2
J: TRBJ2-7
D: .
size: few
CDR3: CASSLPTTGSYEQYF
DNA: TGTGCCAGCAGCTTACCGACGACAGGTTCCTACGAGCAGTACTTC

length: 13
V: TRBV6-6
J: TRBJ2-5
D: .
size: few
CDR3: CASSDGARETQYF
DNA: TGTGCCAGCAGTGATGGGGCGAGGGAGACCCAGTACTTC

length: 16
V: TRBV7-9
J: TRBJ1-4
D: TRBD1
size: few
CDR3: CASSFRSGTGLEKLFF
DNA: TGTGCCAGCAGCTTTCGTTCCGGGACAGGGCTTGAAAAACTGTTTTTT